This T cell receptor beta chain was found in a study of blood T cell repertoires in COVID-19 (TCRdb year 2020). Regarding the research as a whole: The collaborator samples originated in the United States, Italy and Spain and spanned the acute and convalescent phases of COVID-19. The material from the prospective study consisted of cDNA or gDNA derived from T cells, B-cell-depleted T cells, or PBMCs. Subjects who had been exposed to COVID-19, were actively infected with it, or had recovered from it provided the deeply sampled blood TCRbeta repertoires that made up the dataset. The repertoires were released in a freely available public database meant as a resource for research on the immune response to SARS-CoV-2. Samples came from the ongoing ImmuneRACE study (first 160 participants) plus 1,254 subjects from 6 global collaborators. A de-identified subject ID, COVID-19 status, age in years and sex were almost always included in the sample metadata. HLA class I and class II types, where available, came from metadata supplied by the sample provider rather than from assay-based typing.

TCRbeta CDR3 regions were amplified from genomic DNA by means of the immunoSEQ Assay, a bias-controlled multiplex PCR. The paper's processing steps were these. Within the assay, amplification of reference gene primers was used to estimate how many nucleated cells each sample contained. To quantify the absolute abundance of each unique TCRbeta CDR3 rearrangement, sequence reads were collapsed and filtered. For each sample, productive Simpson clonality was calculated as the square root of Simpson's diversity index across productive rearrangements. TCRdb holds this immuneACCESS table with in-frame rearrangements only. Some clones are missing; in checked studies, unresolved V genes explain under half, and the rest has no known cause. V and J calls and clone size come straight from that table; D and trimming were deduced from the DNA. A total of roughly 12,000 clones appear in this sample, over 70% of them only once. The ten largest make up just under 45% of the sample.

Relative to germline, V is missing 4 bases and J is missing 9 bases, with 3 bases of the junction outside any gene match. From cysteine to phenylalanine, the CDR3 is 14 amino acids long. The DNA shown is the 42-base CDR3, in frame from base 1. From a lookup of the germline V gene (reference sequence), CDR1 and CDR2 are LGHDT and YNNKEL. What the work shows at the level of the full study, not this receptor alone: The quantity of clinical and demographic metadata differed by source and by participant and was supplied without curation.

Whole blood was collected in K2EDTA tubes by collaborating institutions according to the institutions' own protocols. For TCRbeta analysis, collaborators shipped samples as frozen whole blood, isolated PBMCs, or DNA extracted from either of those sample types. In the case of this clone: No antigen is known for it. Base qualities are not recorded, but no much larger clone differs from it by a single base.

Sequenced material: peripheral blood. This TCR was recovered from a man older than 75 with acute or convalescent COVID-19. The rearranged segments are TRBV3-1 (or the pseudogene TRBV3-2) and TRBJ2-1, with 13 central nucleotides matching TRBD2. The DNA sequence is TGTGCCAGCAGCCGGACTAGCGGGGGTGCTGAGCAGTTCTTC. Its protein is CASSRTSGGAEQFF.